This section outlines one T cell receptor (beta chain) sequence together with its context. The record originates from a study of control samples from healthy donors and cancer patients. V trimming: 0 bases; J trimming: 6 bases; junction bases outside the gene matches: 9. CDR1 and CDR2 (germline): SGDLS, YYNGEE. This CDR3 spans 17 amino acids. Sequenced by immunoSEQ multiplex PCR; TCRdb stores in-frame clones only, minus some. The repertoire has 110,000 to 150,000 clones, 85% to 95% of them found once; the top ten carry around 12%. Sequenced: blood. J is TRBJ2-1 and V is TRBV9, with TRBD2 matching over 10 bases. This clonotype was obtained from a middle-aged man in good health. Written as DNA, the CDR3 is TGTGCCAGCAGCGTAGTAAGCGGGAGGGCCAACTTCAATGAGCAGTTCTTC. It translates to CASSVVSGRANFNEQFF.